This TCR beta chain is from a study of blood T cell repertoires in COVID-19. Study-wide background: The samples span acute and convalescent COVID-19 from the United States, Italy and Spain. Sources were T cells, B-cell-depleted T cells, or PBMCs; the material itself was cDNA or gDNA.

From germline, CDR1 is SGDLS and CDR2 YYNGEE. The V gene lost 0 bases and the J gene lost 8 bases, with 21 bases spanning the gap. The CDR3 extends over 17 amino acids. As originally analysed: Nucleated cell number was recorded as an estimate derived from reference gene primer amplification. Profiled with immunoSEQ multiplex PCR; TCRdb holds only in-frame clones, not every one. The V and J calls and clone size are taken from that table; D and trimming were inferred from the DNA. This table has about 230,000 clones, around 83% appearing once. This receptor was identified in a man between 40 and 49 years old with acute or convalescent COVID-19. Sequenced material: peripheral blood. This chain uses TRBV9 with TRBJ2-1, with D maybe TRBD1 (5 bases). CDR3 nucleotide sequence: TGTGCCAGCAGCGTAGCTGACCGGGCAGGGATCCTGGATGAGCAGTTCTTC. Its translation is CASSVADRAGILDEQFF. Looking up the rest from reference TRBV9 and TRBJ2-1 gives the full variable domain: DSGVTQTPKHLITATGQRVTLRCSPRSGDLSVYWYQQSLDQGLQFLIQYYNGEERAKGNILERFSAQQFPDLHSELNLSSLELGDSALYFCASSVADRAGILDEQFFGPGTRLTVL.